Described below is a single T cell receptor beta chain sequence and its context. Its specificity is not known. Using approximately 190 ng DNA, tens of thousands of T cell genomes, the sorted-subset replicate PCRs were run. In the study's own analysis: Quality scores were absent from the junction-only immunoSEQ sequences, so filtering differed. The method was immunoSEQ multiplex PCR; TCRdb's version includes in-frame clones alone and lacks a portion of them. The V and J calls and clone size were taken over from that table, and D and trimming were inferred from the DNA. The profile covers about 820,000 clones, with 80% to 95% appearing a single time and approximately 25% taken by the ten largest. Naivety among CD8 cells was defined by CD45RO negativity and positive CCR7 selection, thereby excluding terminally differentiated effector memory CD45RA+ cells. The sample originates from a study of shared clonotypes between healthy human individuals. About the study: Researchers assigned three CD4 naive, three CD4 memory, two CD8 naive and one CD8 memory plate to each donor.

The V end was cut by 4 bases, the J end by 7 bases, with 18 bases between. Germline assignment: CDR1 SQVTM and CDR2 ANQGSEA. This CDR3 region has 14 residues. Study results and caveats: All-four-donor shared clonotypes had higher generation probabilities than non-shared clonotypes did.

The sequenced material came from naive CD8+ T cells sorted from blood. The V gene is TRBV29-1, the J gene TRBJ2-3; D is perhaps TRBD1 or TRBD2 (7 bases each). The receptor was derived from a man aged 25-45 years in good health. In DNA form, the CDR3 reads TGCAGCGTTGGGCGACAGGGAGGGAGCTATACGCAGTATTTT. It specifies CSVGRQGGSYTQYF.